One and the same sample provided the 31 T cell receptor beta chains below, sequenced in a study of blood T cell repertoires in COVID-19. Only in-frame clones appear in the TCRdb table, and some are missing; sequencing was by immunoSEQ multiplex PCR. The sample holds about 440,000 clones, less than 95% seen once. The specimen was PBMCs or T cells enriched from blood (not recorded which). These receptors were taken from a man aged 18 to 29 who had recovered from COVID-19.

For the CDR3, the DNA is TGTGCCAGCAGCTTACTAGGATTCCGAGAGACCCAGTACTTC. It is translated as CASSLLGFRETQYF. The chain has TRBV7-9 and TRBJ2-5; D is unresolved. This CDR3 region has 14 residues. The germline V and J ends were trimmed by 2 bases and 4 bases, with 11 bases remaining between them. CDR1 is SEHNR and CDR2 is FQNEAQ in the germline V gene (reference sequence). The full variable domain, rest sourced from reference TRBV7-9 and TRBJ2-5, is DTGVSQNPRHKITKRGQNVTFRCDPISEHNRLYWYRQTLGQGPEFLTYFQNEAQLEKSRLLSDRFSAERPKGSFSTLEIQRTEQGDSAMYLCASSLLGFRETQYFGPGTRLLVL.

This rearrangement joins TRBV15 to TRBJ2-1, with TRBD2 matching over 9 bases. The V segment lost 4 bases and the J segment 1 base; nucleotides outside the gene matches: 5. The CDR3 spans 16 residues. Germline V gene lookup returns CDR1 LNHNV and CDR2 YYDKDF (reference sequence). CDR3: CATSKILAGSYNEQFF. CDR3 sequence (DNA): TGTGCCACCAGCAAGATACTAGCGGGTTCCTACAATGAGCAGTTCTTC.

The rearrangement links TRBV5-8 to TRBJ1-5; D not certain. The CDR3 loop spans 13 amino acids. The ends were cut back, 7 bases at V and 5 bases at J, with 13 bases in the middle. Germline V gives CDR1 SGHTS, CDR2 YDEGEE. The chain's CDR3 is CASLRGPDQPQHF. The CDR3 DNA follows: TGTGCCAGCCTACGGGGTCCCGATCAGCCCCAGCATTTT.

The chain combines TRBV18 with TRBJ2-6, with D perhaps TRBD1 (5 bases). The CDR3 length is 15 residues. Trimming took 5 bases from V and 1 from J, leaving 9 bases between them. Looked up from germline, CDR1 is KGHSH and CDR2 is LQKENI. The CDR3 region is CASSSGNSGANVLTF. As DNA, the CDR3 is TGTGCCAGCTCATCAGGGAATTCTGGGGCCAACGTCCTGACTTTC.

The chain combines TRBV5-1 with TRBJ2-3; 9 positions agree with TRBD2. This CDR3 has 16 amino acids. V was pared by 2 bases and J by 1 base, with 5 bases of the junction left unmatched. Germline V gives CDR1 SGHRS, CDR2 YFSETQ. CDR3 sequence reads: CASSFSGRGGTDTQYF. In DNA form, the CDR3 reads TGCGCCAGCAGCTTTAGCGGGAGAGGTGGCACAGATACGCAGTATTTT.

This rearrangement joins TRBV2 to TRBJ1-2; 7 bases line up with TRBD1. The germline gives CDR1 SNHLY, CDR2 FYNNEI. The CDR3 spans 14 residues. V was pared by 3 bases and J by 4 bases, with 5 bases of the junction left unmatched. The CDR3 loop is CASSEAEGAYGYTF. The CDR3 nucleotides read TGTGCCAGCAGTGAGGCAGAGGGGGCCTATGGCTACACCTTC. Combining the CDR3 with reference TRBV2 and TRBJ1-2 gives the whole variable domain EPEVTQTPSHQVTQMGQEVILRCVPISNHLYFYWYRQILGQKVEFLVSFYNNEISEKSEIFDDQFSVERPDGSNFTLKIRSTKLEDSAMYFCASSEAEGAYGYTFGSGTRLTVV.

The rearrangement joins TRBV2 to TRBJ2-3; 11 nucleotides agree with TRBD2. In germline, CDR1 is SNHLY, CDR2 FYNNEI. CDR3 length: 15 residues. The V and J ends lost 5 bases and 3 bases, in that order; junction bases with no gene match: 4. This chain's CDR3 is CASSPRTSGTDTQYF. The CDR3 DNA reads TGTGCCAGCAGTCCTAGGACTAGCGGGACAGATACGCAGTATTTT. The complete variable domain, with remaining parts taken from reference TRBV2 and TRBJ2-3, reads EPEVTQTPSHQVTQMGQEVILRCVPISNHLYFYWYRQILGQKVEFLVSFYNNEISEKSEIFDDQFSVERPDGSNFTLKIRSTKLEDSAMYFCASSPRTSGTDTQYFGPGTRLTVL.

This chain uses TRBV27 with TRBJ2-1; the match to TRBD1 covers 9 bases. The V gene end was trimmed by 0 bases and the J gene end by 5 bases; junction bases not matched to a gene: 2. Germline CDR1 and CDR2: MNHEY and SMNVEV (reference sequence). The CDR3 sequence is 15 residues long. CDR3 nucleotides: TGTGCCAGCAGTTTATCCGGACAGGGGAACAATGAGCAGTTCTTC. Translating gives CASSLSGQGNNEQFF.

The V gene is TRBV7-9, the J gene TRBJ2-5, with a tentative D call TRBD2 (6 bases). The V end lost 2 bases, the J end lost 1 base, and 8 bases lay between the germline ends. This CDR3 has 14 residues. Looked up from germline, CDR1 is SEHNR and CDR2 is FQNEAQ (reference sequence). The CDR3 coding sequence is TGTGCCAGCAGCTTACTAGCGACCCAAGAGACCCAGTACTTC. As protein: CASSLLATQETQYF. The full variable domain, completed using reference TRBV7-9 and TRBJ2-5, is DTGVSQNPRHKITKRGQNVTFRCDPISEHNRLYWYRQTLGQGPEFLTYFQNEAQLEKSRLLSDRFSAERPKGSFSTLEIQRTEQGDSAMYLCASSLLATQETQYFGPGTRLLVL.

V usage is TRBV27 and J usage is TRBJ1-6; D unclear. The CDR3 has 16 amino acids. V lost 7 bases and J 8 bases, leaving 21 bases between the germline ends. Germline V CDR1 and CDR2: MNHEY, SMNVEV (reference sequence). CDR3 DNA: TGTGCCAGCAATAAGTTAGGTCGGGAAGACTATTCACCCCTCCACTTT. Its protein product is CASNKLGREDYSPLHF.

This clone was counted a single time. V is TRBV10-3 and J is TRBJ2-7; 8 bases are shared with TRBD2. J was trimmed by 5 bases and V by 10 bases; bases with no gene match: 10. In germline, CDR1 is ENHRY, CDR2 SYGVKD. The CDR3 has 13 amino acids. The CDR3 reads CATASGSENEQYF. In DNA, the CDR3 is TGTGCCACCGCGAGCGGGAGTGAAAACGAGCAGTACTTC.

J is TRBJ2-4 and V is TRBV14, with TRBD1 matching 9 bases. After removal of 4 bases from V and 1 base from J, the junction contained 8 bases not matched to a gene. This CDR3 is 17 amino acids long. CDR1 SGHDN and CDR2 FVKESK come from the germline V gene. The CDR3 DNA sequence: TGTGCCAGCAGCCTCCGACAGGGGGTTTTCGCCAAAAACATTCAGTACTTC. Encoded protein: CASSLRQGVFAKNIQYF.

V is TRBV6-5 and J is TRBJ2-2; no firm D call. There are 12 residues in the CDR3. Germline V CDR1 and CDR2: MNHEY, SVGAGI. The ends were cut back, 6 bases at V and 4 bases at J, with 6 bases in the middle. This CDR3 reads CASRSTTGELFF. In nucleotides, the CDR3 is TGTGCCAGCAGATCTACCACCGGGGAGCTGTTTTTT.

In its sample, this clone was seen once. V is TRBV5-8 and J is TRBJ2-6; D not certain. Trimming removed 4 bases at V and 0 bases at J, with 14 bases between. Germline CDR1 and CDR2: SGHTS and YDEGEE. The CDR3 is 17 amino acids. The CDR3 protein is CASSQYFTSSGANVLTF. CDR3 bases: TGTGCCAGCAGCCAATACTTTACGTCCTCTGGGGCCAACGTCCTGACTTTC.

The rearrangement links TRBV29-1 to TRBJ1-2; 7 nucleotides line up with TRBD1. The CDR3 loop spans 11 amino acids. Per the germline V gene, CDR1 is SQVTM and CDR2 is ANQGSEA. Unmatched junction bases numbered 4, after V lost 4 bases and J lost 8 bases. CDR3 loop: CSVGQGAGYTF. The CDR3 DNA follows: TGCAGCGTTGGACAGGGCGCCGGCTACACCTTC.

CDR3 amino acids: CASRVGTSENYEQYF. CDR3 in DNA: TGTGCCAGCAGGGTCGGGACTAGCGAAAACTACGAGCAGTACTTC. This chain joins TRBV2 and TRBJ2-7, with TRBD2 identical over 10 bases. Germline V lookup: CDR1 SNHLY, CDR2 FYNNEI. V dropped 6 bases and J dropped 3; count of bases not matched to a gene: 8. This CDR3 is 15 amino acids long.

This clone was counted a single time. The genes are TRBV2 and TRBJ1-2; TRBD1 is a possible D gene (6 bases). The CDR3 contains 14 residues. With 2 bases removed from V and 3 bases from J, the gap between germline ends came to 10 bases. The germline V gene encodes CDR1 SNHLY and CDR2 FYNNEI. CDR3 protein: CASSERGGHYGYTF. CDR3 DNA sequence: TGTGCCAGCAGTGAAAGGGGGGGTCACTATGGCTACACCTTC.

This chain connects TRBV12-3 or TRBV12-4 to TRBJ1-1; weak D call: TRBD1 (5 bases). This CDR3 contains 12 residues. The germline V and J ends were trimmed by 6 bases and 6 bases, with 11 bases remaining between them. As DNA, the CDR3 is TGTGCCAGCAGGGAGGGGAGCGCTGAAGCTTTCTTT. This gives the protein CASREGSAEAFF.

This sequence joins TRBV28 and TRBJ1-2, with D hard to call. Trimming stripped 6 bases from V and 0 bases from J, with 11 bases between. This CDR3 spans 14 amino acids. CDR1 and CDR2 from the germline V gene are MDHEN and SYDVKM. The CDR3 protein is CASRTSGTNYGYTF. Here the CDR3 DNA reads TGTGCCAGCAGAACCTCCGGGACTAACTATGGCTACACCTTC.

The chain carries TRBV18 and TRBJ1-4; D is undetermined. The CDR3 runs to 14 residues. Looked up from germline, CDR1 is KGHSH and CDR2 is LQKENI. With 2 bases removed from V and 8 bases from J, the gap between germline ends came to 12 bases. The CDR3 sequence: CASSPDLLVEKLFF. The CDR3 DNA reads as TGTGCCAGCTCACCAGACCTCCTAGTCGAAAAACTGTTTTTT.

The count of this clone is one. Other DNA sequences in this sample translate to the same CDR3. The chain couples TRBV19 to TRBJ1-1; D uncertain. Trimming shortened V by 3 bases and J by 0 bases, and 5 bases separated the two germline ends. CDR3 length: 13 amino acids. CDR1 LNHDA and CDR2 SQIVND come from the germline V gene (reference sequence). The CDR3 protein is CASSISVNTEAFF. The CDR3 nucleotides read TGTGCCAGTAGTATTTCAGTGAACACTGAAGCTTTCTTT.

The V gene is TRBV29-1, the J gene TRBJ2-3, with 10 bases identical to TRBD1. The trim removed 4 bases at V and 3 bases at J, leaving 4 bases unmatched. Germline CDR1 and CDR2: SQVTM and ANQGSEA. This CDR3 has 14 amino acids. CDR3 sequence reads: CSVVGQGGTDTQYF. CDR3 DNA: TGCAGCGTTGTTGGACAGGGGGGGACAGATACGCAGTATTTT.

The table lists this clone with a count of one. The V call is TRBV5-1, the J call TRBJ1-1, with D possibly being TRBD1 (5 bases). There are 16 residues in the CDR3. V was clipped by 4 bases and J by 0 bases, with 16 bases between them. Germline lookup yields CDR1 SGHRS and CDR2 YFSETQ. CDR3 in DNA: TGCGCCAGCAGCACTACCGGGACTGGAATGAACACTGAAGCTTTCTTT. Translated: CASSTTGTGMNTEAFF.

V and J are TRBV29-1 and TRBJ2-1; 11 bases fit TRBD2. This CDR3 contains 16 residues. CDR1 is SQVTM and CDR2 is ANQGSEA in the germline V gene. Trimming removed 0 bases from V and 7 bases from J; junction bases left unmatched: 8. The CDR3 DNA reads as TGCAGCGTTGAAGACCCCACTAGCGGGAGCCTAAATGAGCAGTTCTTC. This translates into CSVEDPTSGSLNEQFF.

The rearrangement links TRBV27 to TRBJ1-2, with 8 bases that match TRBD1. This CDR3 is built from 11 residues. V gave up 7 bases and J gave up 8 bases; unmatched junction bases: 3. Germline CDR1 reads MNHEY; CDR2 reads SMNVEV (reference sequence). The CDR3 sequence: CASKTGGGYTF. For the CDR3, the DNA is TGTGCCAGCAAAACAGGGGGAGGCTACACCTTC.

The rearrangement joins TRBV5-4 to TRBJ1-2; weak D call: TRBD1 (5 bases). The CDR3 is 13 amino acids. Looked up from germline, CDR1 is SGHNT and CDR2 is YYREEE (reference sequence). The germline V and J ends were trimmed by 1 base and 7 bases, with 11 bases remaining between them. The CDR3 DNA sequence: TGTGCCAGCAGCTTGCGGGGCGGGGGTGGCTACACCTTC. Protein: CASSLRGGGGYTF.

The chain joins TRBV27 to TRBJ1-2; possibly TRBD1 for D (6 bases). With 5 bases removed from V and 10 bases from J, the gap between germline ends came to 23 bases. This CDR3 contains 15 residues. In germline, CDR1 is MNHEY, CDR2 SMNVEV (reference sequence). CDR3 nucleotides: TGTGCCAGCAGTCCATCCGCCCTAGGGGGGGGTTTCTACACCTTC. Its translation: CASSPSALGGGFYTF.

The V and J genes are TRBV19 and TRBJ1-1; no definite D call. The CDR3 covers 13 residues. Deletions cut 6 bases from V and 2 bases from J, with 10 bases between. Germline lookup yields CDR1 LNHDA and CDR2 SQIVND (reference sequence). The CDR3 spells CASRQQINTEAFF. The CDR3 nucleotides are TGTGCCAGTAGACAACAGATAAACACTGAAGCTTTCTTT.

The J gene is TRBJ1-6, the V gene TRBV28, with D possibly being TRBD1 (6 bases). The V gene's germline CDR1 is MDHEN and CDR2 SYDVKM. V was trimmed by 10 bases and J by 10 bases, leaving 14 bases between them. The CDR3 is 12 amino acids. CDR3 DNA: TGTGCCAACGGGGGGGCGAGGTCACCCCTCCACTTT. Amino acid sequence: CANGGARSPLHF.

The rearrangement links TRBV28 to TRBJ2-1; 8 bases match TRBD2. V lost 4 bases, J lost 7 bases, and 9 bases stayed unmatched. The CDR3 sequence is 15 residues long. From germline, CDR1 is MDHEN and CDR2 SYDVKM. The CDR3 sequence: CASSWELAEPNEQFF. The CDR3 nucleotides read TGTGCCAGCAGTTGGGAACTAGCGGAACCAAATGAGCAGTTCTTC.

The genes are TRBV6-5 and TRBJ2-1, with D possibly matching TRBD2 (5 bases). The germline CDR1 and CDR2 sequences are MNHEY and SVGAGI. This CDR3 has 13 residues. Trimming took off 0 bases at V and 8 bases at J, with 8 bases between the two ends. CDR3: CASSYSSVDEQFF. In DNA, the CDR3 is TGTGCCAGCAGTTACTCTAGCGTGGATGAGCAGTTCTTC.